This T cell receptor beta chain appears in the sequencing data of a study of graft-versus-host responses after intestinal transplantation. Turning to the study itself: Isolated intestinal, liver-intestinal, or multivisceral transplants had been given to the recipients. Tacrolimus and steroids were given for 2 to 4 years to all recipients after anti-thymocyte globulin induction.

Assay used: immunoSEQ multiplex PCR; TCRdb lists only in-frame clones, some missing. The profile shows over 65,000 clones, 75% to 95% of them singletons. In its sample, this clone was seen once. No antigen is known for it. Study-level points and caveats: GvH clones detected in recipient marrow included some appearing first in ileum or blood. The study associated peak circulating GvH clone levels with early post-transplant HvG declines.

The junction had 13 bases not matched to a gene; V was cut back by 4 bases and J by 7 bases. The germline CDR1 and CDR2 sequences are SEHNR and FQNEAQ (reference sequence). The CDR3 spans 17 residues. The material was unstimulated CD8+ T cells sorted from spleen or lymph node cells, obtained before transplant. This clonotype was sampled from a human donor who was the organ donor for an intestinal transplant. The genes are TRBV7-9 and TRBJ2-1, with 10 bases that match TRBD2. This CDR3 reads CASSSRLSGGPGNEQFF. For the CDR3, the DNA is TGTGCCAGCAGCTCACGTCTTAGCGGGGGGCCGGGGAATGAGCAGTTCTTC.